This T cell receptor beta chain was sequenced during a study of Ad26.COV2.S vaccination and SARS-CoV-2 variants. Study-level information: Donor allocation was to the COV1001 Ad26.COV2.S trial arm. Study-wide results and caveats: Using TCR breadth and depth analyses may have led to underestimated total T cell responses. With respect to non-spike TCR breadth, vaccine and placebo recipients were similar.

This sample's treatment: about 20 received Ad26.COV2.S at low or high dose, single or two shots; about 5 received placebo; per-sample allocation not given. Sampling was performed 63 days after the first vaccine or placebo injection. Of note for this clone: Its antigen is undetermined.

Repertoires were generated with immunoSEQ multiplex PCR, while TCRdb's copy carries only in-frame clones and drops some. The profile shows around 450,000 clones, about 91% of them singletons. Germline assignment: CDR1 LGHDT and CDR2 YNNKEL (reference sequence). The CDR3 spans 21 residues. The V and J ends lost 0 bases and 4 bases, in that order; junction bases with no gene match: 18. This chain links TRBV3-1 (or the pseudogene TRBV3-2) with TRBJ2-5; 12 bases align to TRBD2. The sample consisted of peripheral blood, taken in a trial of Ad26.COV2.S vaccine versus placebo. The source of this sequence is a person between 18 and 65 years old who received the Ad26.COV2.S COVID-19 vaccine or a placebo. CDR3 loop: CASSQDYPSHSSGRAGETQYF. CDR3 in DNA: TGTGCCAGCAGCCAAGATTACCCATCCCACTCTAGCGGGAGGGCGGGAGAGACCCAGTACTTC.